This T cell receptor beta chain was found in a study of vaccination and CD4 T cells after COVID-19. The CDR3 is made up of 13 amino acids. V lost 7 bases and J lost 2, with 12 bases in between. From germline, CDR1 is ENHRY and CDR2 SYGVKD. As to treatment: approximately 11-day PBMC culture with coronavirus spike peptide pools or control peptides (ViraFEST assay). Unexposed donor CD4+ T cells predated the COVID-19 pandemic, collected 2011-2018. With the Oncomine TCR Beta short-read assay, DNA from cultured CD4+ T cells was sequenced. Extraction of genomic DNA was performed on cultured CD4+ T cells. TCRdb re-called the PCR reads with MiXCR, one entry per CDR3 protein. The sample carries about 9,500 distinct CDR3 sequences, about 28% recorded once. This clonotype was counted a few times. The target antigen is unknown.

Sequences were obtained from CD4+ T cells from blood, cultured in vitro. This clonotype was obtained from a human donor in good health. The chain is built from TRBV10-3 and TRBJ2-7; D is unresolved. The CDR3 loop reads CAITALPAYEQYF. The CDR3 coding sequence is TGTGCCATCACGGCTCTACCTGCCTACGAGCAGTACTTC.